Here is one T cell receptor beta chain with its context. Here immunoSEQ multiplex PCR was the method, and the copy in TCRdb shows in-frame clones only, minus some. The sample contains about 220,000 clones, less than 85% of which appear only once. The source of the sample is a study of blood T cell repertoires in COVID-19. As for the study in general: Researchers got acute and convalescent COVID-19 samples from the United States, Italy and Spain. From T cells, B-cell-depleted T cells, or PBMCs came the material, which was cDNA or gDNA.

Trimming removed 0 bases at V and 7 bases at J, with 16 bases between. CDR3 length: 15 residues. The V gene's germline CDR1 is MGHRA and CDR2 YSYEKL. The sequence was collected from a woman in her 70s with acute or convalescent COVID-19. The V and J genes are TRBV4-1 and TRBJ2-7; D unclear. The sample was peripheral blood. CDR3 nucleotides: TGCGCCAGCAGCCAAGAAAACGGCGGTAGTAGGGAGCAGTACTTC. Amino acid sequence: CASSQENGGSREQYF.